This T cell receptor (beta chain) was found in a study of blood T cells in healthy people across ages. CDR3 size: 10 residues. Germline V gene sequence: CDR1 SQVTM, CDR2 ANQGSEA. V was trimmed by 6 bases and J by 5 bases, leaving 7 bases between them. The use of a sample-barcoded 5' primer and a J-beta primer mix characterized a second PCR of roughly 6 to 11 cycles. One entry per CDR3 protein, called by TCRdb with MiXCR from the 5' RACE reads. The table has approximately 760,000 distinct CDR3 sequences, more than 20% seen once. The sample was also reused in another study, on T cells of mothers and their children.

The TCR was taken from a boy between 10 and 17 years old in good health. The chain joins TRBV29-1 to TRBJ2-5; D gene uncertain. The sequenced sample consisted of blood. The CDR3 region has the DNA TGCAGCGTCTCAGTGGAGACCCAGTACTTC. Its protein product is CSVSVETQYF.